These 25 T cell receptor beta chains originate from one sample sequenced in a study of siplizumab effects on memory and regulatory T cells. Libraries were prepared by immunoSEQ multiplex PCR; TCRdb keeps only in-frame clonotypes and omits some of them. The sample records some 100,000 clones, 92% being singletons. Sequenced material: Tregs sorted from blood. The receptors here all came from a human donor in good health.

The V gene is TRBV10-3, the J gene TRBJ2-4, with 8 bases identical to TRBD2. Germline assignment: CDR1 ENHRY and CDR2 SYGVKD. The J segment lost 7 bases and the V segment lost 3 bases, leaving 8 bases of the junction unmatched. The CDR3 runs to 15 residues. The CDR3 protein is CAISELAGSVNIQYF. CDR3 sequence (DNA): TGTGCCATCAGTGAATTAGCGGGATCCGTGAACATTCAGTACTTC.

This clone was observed a few times. The gene calls are TRBV6-5 and TRBJ2-2; no definite D call. The CDR3 is made up of 14 amino acids. Germline V gene lookup returns CDR1 MNHEY and CDR2 SVGAGI. The V and J ends lost 5 bases and 5 bases respectively, with 12 bases between them. The CDR3 protein is CASSRRADTGELFF. DNA of the CDR3: TGTGCCAGCAGTCGACGGGCAGATACCGGGGAGCTGTTTTTT.

The rearrangement links TRBV5-1 to TRBJ1-2; D call uncertain. CDR3 size: 12 residues. The V gene lost 3 bases and the J gene lost 2 bases, with 5 bases spanning the gap. The germline gives CDR1 SGHRS, CDR2 YFSETQ. The CDR3 bases are TGCGCCAGCAGCTCTCGGAACTATGGCTACACCTTC. This codes for CASSSRNYGYTF.

The V and J genes are TRBV19 and TRBJ2-7, with TRBD2 matching over 7 bases. The J segment lost 3 bases and the V segment lost 5 bases, leaving 7 bases of the junction unmatched. The germline gives CDR1 LNHDA, CDR2 SQIVND (reference sequence). CDR3 size: 14 residues. CDR3 region: CASSLRLALYEQYF. Written as DNA, the CDR3 is TGTGCCAGTAGTTTGCGACTAGCCCTCTACGAGCAGTACTTC.

The CDR3 nucleotides read TGTGCCAGCAGCTCGGAAGCGGCTACGGTAAACATTCAGTACTTC. Translated, it gives CASSSEAATVNIQYF. This chain connects TRBV9 to TRBJ2-4; D is possibly TRBD2 (5 bases). Between the trimmed V and J ends, which lost 4 bases and 6 bases, there was a span of 17 bases. CDR3 length: 15 amino acids. CDR1 is SGDLS, CDR2 YYNGEE, per germline. The full variable domain, rest sourced from reference TRBV9 and TRBJ2-4, is DSGVTQTPKHLITATGQRVTLRCSPRSGDLSVYWYQQSLDQGLQFLIQYYNGEERAKGNILERFSAQQFPDLHSELNLSSLELGDSALYFCASSSEAATVNIQYFGAGTRLSVL.

The chain couples TRBV2 to TRBJ2-1; TRBD1 aligns across 9 bases. Losses at the gene ends were 6 bases for V and 4 bases for J; bases not matched to a gene: 10. CDR3 length equals 16 residues. The germline V gene encodes CDR1 SNHLY and CDR2 FYNNEI. The CDR3 is CASSATPGTGYNEQFF. CDR3 bases: TGTGCCAGCAGCGCGACCCCCGGGACAGGGTACAATGAGCAGTTCTTC.

This clone showed up just a few times. This chain uses TRBV28 with TRBJ1-1; 9 positions agree with TRBD1. The CDR3 spans 14 residues. Germline trimming cut 7 bases from V and 1 base from J; bases unmatched to any gene: 4. CDR1 is MDHEN, CDR2 SYDVKM, per germline. The CDR3 region is CASIKQGANTEAFF. The CDR3 DNA follows: TGTGCCAGCATCAAACAGGGGGCGAACACTGAAGCTTTCTTT.

This rearrangement joins TRBV28 to TRBJ2-3; the D is unclear. This CDR3 has 12 residues. Germline-derived CDR1 and CDR2 are MDHEN and SYDVKM. The V end was cut by 5 bases, the J end by 7 bases, with 10 bases between. The CDR3 DNA sequence: TGTGCCAGCAGTCTCACACCTTATACGCAGTATTTT. Translating it yields CASSLTPYTQYF. Together with reference TRBV28 and TRBJ2-3, the CDR3 gives the full variable domain: DVKVTQSSRYLVKRTGEKVFLECVQDMDHENMFWYRQDPGLGLRLIYFSYDVKMKEKGDIPEGYSVSREKKERFSLILESASTNQTSMYLCASSLTPYTQYFGPGTRLTVL.

The chain has TRBV5-1 and TRBJ2-7; D might be TRBD2 (7 bases). CDR3 length: 14 amino acids. The V end was cut by 1 base, the J end by 5 bases, with 13 bases between. Germline lookup yields CDR1 SGHRS and CDR2 YFSETQ. The CDR3 protein is CASSLRGAYDEQYF. As DNA, the CDR3 is TGCGCCAGCAGCTTGCGGGGGGCCTACGACGAGCAGTACTTC.

This clone came up once. V is TRBV28 and J is TRBJ2-3; D unresolved. V dropped 3 bases and J dropped 5 bases, with 6 bases sitting between them. CDR3 length equals 12 residues. CDR1 is MDHEN and CDR2 is SYDVKM in the germline V gene. For the CDR3, the DNA is TGTGCCAGCAGTTTTGTTGTAGATACGCAGTATTTT. It is translated as CASSFVVDTQYF.

The CDR3 spells CASSPGLWVNNEQFF. In DNA form, the CDR3 reads TGTGCCAGCTCACCAGGGTTATGGGTGAACAATGAGCAGTTCTTC. The chain links TRBV18 to TRBJ2-1; D is unresolved. CDR1 is KGHSH, CDR2 LQKENI, per germline. This CDR3 has 15 residues. V lost 2 bases to trimming and J lost 5 bases, with 13 bases between them.

J is TRBJ2-1 and V is TRBV10-2, with D perhaps TRBD2 (5 bases). In germline, CDR1 is WSHSY, CDR2 SAAADI. CDR3 length equals 14 residues. The V end lost 0 bases, the J end lost 8 bases, and 11 bases lay between the germline ends. Written as DNA, the CDR3 is TGCGCCAGCAGTGAGTCGAGTTCGCGGGATGAGCAGTTCTTC. Amino acid sequence: CASSESSSRDEQFF.

V usage is TRBV5-4 and J usage is TRBJ1-1; tentatively, D is TRBD1 (5 bases). Trimming pared 7 bases from V and 7 bases from J, leaving 14 bases between. Per the germline V gene, CDR1 is SGHNT and CDR2 is YYREEE (reference sequence). CDR3 length equals 12 residues. The CDR3 reads CASGQGGIEAFF. The CDR3 bases are TGTGCCAGCGGGCAGGGTGGAATTGAAGCTTTCTTT.

The chain recombines TRBV10-3 with TRBJ1-1; 7 nucleotides line up with TRBD1. The V gene's germline CDR1 is ENHRY and CDR2 SYGVKD. Germline trimming cut 10 bases from V and 2 bases from J; bases unmatched to any gene: 7. The CDR3 totals 13 residues. CDR3 sequence: CANQGQKNTEAFF. As DNA, the CDR3 is TGTGCCAACCAGGGACAGAAAAACACTGAAGCTTTCTTT.

This chain joins TRBV2 and TRBJ2-7; D uncertain. Trimming shortened V by 4 bases and J by 2 bases, and 9 bases separated the two germline ends. Germline CDR1 SNHLY, CDR2 FYNNEI. This CDR3 spans 13 amino acids. In nucleotides, the CDR3 is TGTGCCAGCAGTGCGGTCGGGCCCTACGAGCAGTACTTC. Protein: CASSAVGPYEQYF. Drawing the rest from reference TRBV2 and TRBJ2-7, the complete variable domain is EPEVTQTPSHQVTQMGQEVILRCVPISNHLYFYWYRQILGQKVEFLVSFYNNEISEKSEIFDDQFSVERPDGSNFTLKIRSTKLEDSAMYFCASSAVGPYEQYFGPGTRLTVT.

The V gene is TRBV19, the J gene TRBJ2-5, with D maybe TRBD1 (6 bases). Trimming shortened V by 4 bases and J by 7 bases, and 13 bases separated the two germline ends. CDR3 length: 13 amino acids. Germline CDR1 is LNHDA and CDR2 is SQIVND (reference sequence). The CDR3 spells CASSKGHPGTQYF. The DNA of the CDR3 is TGTGCCAGTAGTAAGGGACACCCGGGGACCCAGTACTTC.

The chain uses TRBV5-1 and TRBJ1-2, with 10 bases matching TRBD1. J lost 13 bases, V lost 4 bases, and 7 bases had no gene match. In germline, CDR1 is SGHRS, CDR2 YFSETQ. CDR3 length equals 12 residues. The CDR3 reads CASSGGQGVVTF. In DNA form, the CDR3 reads TGCGCCAGCAGCGGCGGACAGGGGGTTGTCACCTTC.

V gene TRBV7-3 combines with J gene TRBJ2-3; D might be TRBD2 (5 bases). Trimming pared 1 base from V and 3 bases from J, leaving 5 bases between. The CDR3 length is 13 residues. Germline loops: CDR1 SGHTA, CDR2 FQGTGA. The CDR3 DNA follows: TGTGCCAGCAGCTTAAGCGGGACAGATACGCAGTATTTT. This gives the protein CASSLSGTDTQYF. Full variable domain (outside the CDR3, taken from reference TRBV7-3 and TRBJ2-3): GAGVSQTPSNKVTEKGKYVELRCDPISGHTALYWYRQSLGQGPEFLIYFQGTGAADDSGLPNDRFFAVRPEGSVSTLKIQRTERGDSAVYLCASSLSGTDTQYFGPGTRLTVL.

The chain recombines TRBV2 with TRBJ1-1; D may be TRBD1 (6 bases). V lost 7 bases, J lost 5 bases, and 17 bases lay in between. The CDR3 runs to 14 residues. Per the germline V gene, CDR1 is SNHLY and CDR2 is FYNNEI. CDR3 in DNA: TGTGCCAGCAAAACTGGGGGCGTCGTGACTGAAGCTTTCTTT. Translation: CASKTGGVVTEAFF.

The rearrangement joins TRBV11-3 to TRBJ1-2, with D possibly TRBD1 on 5 matching bases. Germline-derived CDR1 and CDR2 are SGHNT and YENEEA. This CDR3 has 15 amino acids. Trimming cost V 11 bases and J 4 bases, with 23 bases left between them. CDR3 bases: TGTGCCTGTATATCGGGACGGAGCCTTCCCTATGGCTACACCTTC. As protein: CACISGRSLPYGYTF. Together with reference TRBV11-3 and TRBJ1-2, the CDR3 gives the full variable domain: EAGVVQSPRYKIIEKKQPVAFWCNPISGHNTLYWYLQNLGQGPELLIRYENEEAVDDSQLPKDRFSAERLKGVDSTLKIQPAELGDSAVYLCACISGRSLPYGYTFGSGTRLTVV.

The J gene is TRBJ2-1, the V gene TRBV6-1, with D maybe TRBD1 (9 bases). Per germline, CDR1 MNHNS and CDR2 SASEGT. This CDR3 region has 18 residues. The V gene lost 2 bases and the J gene lost 1 base, with 18 bases spanning the gap. The DNA for the CDR3 is TGTGCCAGCAGTGAACATCCGGGAGGGACAGGGTCCTACAATGAGCAGTTCTTC. Its translation: CASSEHPGGTGSYNEQFF.

The gene calls are TRBV7-8 and TRBJ2-7, with 9 bases aligning to TRBD2. J gave up 0 bases and V 5 bases, and 8 bases lay outside the gene matches. Germline V gene lookup returns CDR1 SGHVS and CDR2 FQNEAQ. CDR3 size: 16 residues. The CDR3 nucleotides read TGTGCCAGCAGCACTGGACTAGCGAGATACTCCTACGAGCAGTACTTC. Translated, it gives CASSTGLARYSYEQYF.

The chain uses TRBV9 and TRBJ1-5; D may be TRBD1 (5 bases). The germline V gene has CDR1 SGDLS and CDR2 YYNGEE. The germline V and J ends were trimmed by 6 bases and 3 bases, with 10 bases remaining between them. The CDR3 is 13 amino acids. CDR3: CASTRGPNQPQHF. The CDR3 DNA sequence: TGTGCCAGCACCCGGGGACCCAATCAGCCCCAGCATTTT.

The V gene is TRBV10-1, the J gene TRBJ2-3; TRBD2 aligns across 12 bases. V gave up 5 bases and J gave up 8 bases; unmatched junction bases: 8. CDR1 and CDR2 from the germline V gene are WNHNN and SYGVQD (reference sequence). This CDR3 is 15 amino acids long. As DNA, the CDR3 is TGCGCCAGCAGTCCCGGGACTAGCGGGCTTGGTACGCAGTATTTT. Translation gives CASSPGTSGLGTQYF.

The CDR3 loop is CASSNKRQYF. The CDR3 DNA reads as TGTGCCAGCAGTAATAAGAGGCAGTATTTT. The rearrangement joins TRBV28 to TRBJ2-3; D not resolved. The germline CDR1 and CDR2 sequences are MDHEN and SYDVKM. This CDR3 comprises 10 residues. The V and J ends lost 5 bases and 11 bases respectively, with 8 bases between them.